This entry lists 2 T cell receptor beta chains sequenced from one sample in a study of response to subunit inactivated influenza vaccine. TCRdb called the RT-PCR reads again in MiXCR, with one record for every CDR3 protein. The sample carries hundreds of thousands of distinct CDR3 sequences, 14% recorded once. The source material was PBMCs from blood, sampled approximately 15 days before vaccination. These receptors all stem from a man in his fifties or sixties who received an inactivated influenza vaccine.

This clonotype showed up many times. The J gene is TRBJ2-3, the V gene TRBV6-1; 12 positions match TRBD2. V was clipped by 5 bases and J by 0 bases; unmatched bases: 3. Germline CDR1 MNHNS, CDR2 SASEGT. The CDR3 contains 16 residues. CDR3 DNA: TGTGCCAGCAGTCAAGGACTAGCGGGGAGCACAGATACGCAGTATTTT. Translated, it gives CASSQGLAGSTDTQYF.

This clonotype was seen more than once but under ten times. V is TRBV27 and J is TRBJ1-1; D possibly corresponds to TRBD1 (5 bases). Trimming removed 4 bases at V and 7 bases at J, with 13 bases between. CDR3 size: 13 residues. Germline CDR1 is MNHEY and CDR2 is SMNVEV (reference sequence). CDR3 in amino acids: CASSSFGDREAFF. The DNA for the CDR3 is TGTGCCAGCAGTTCCTTTGGGGACCGTGAAGCTTTCTTT.